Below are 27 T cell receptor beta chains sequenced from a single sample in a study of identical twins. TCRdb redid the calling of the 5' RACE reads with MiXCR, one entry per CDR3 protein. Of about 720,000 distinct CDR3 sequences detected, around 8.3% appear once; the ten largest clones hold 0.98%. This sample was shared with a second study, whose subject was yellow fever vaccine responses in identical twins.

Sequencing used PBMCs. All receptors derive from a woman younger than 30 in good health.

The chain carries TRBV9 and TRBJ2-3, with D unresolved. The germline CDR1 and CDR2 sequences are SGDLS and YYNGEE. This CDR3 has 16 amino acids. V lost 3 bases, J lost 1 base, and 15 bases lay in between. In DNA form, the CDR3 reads TGTGCCAGCAGCGGTCATTCCGCTAAGGGCACAGATACGCAGTATTTT. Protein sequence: CASSGHSAKGTDTQYF.

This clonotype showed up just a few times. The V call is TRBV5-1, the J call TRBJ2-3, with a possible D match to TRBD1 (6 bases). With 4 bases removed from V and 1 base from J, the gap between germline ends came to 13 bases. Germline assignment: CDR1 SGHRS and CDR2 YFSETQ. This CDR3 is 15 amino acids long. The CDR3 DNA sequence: TGCGCCAGCAGCAAATTGGACAGAGGCACAGATACGCAGTATTTT. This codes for CASSKLDRGTDTQYF.

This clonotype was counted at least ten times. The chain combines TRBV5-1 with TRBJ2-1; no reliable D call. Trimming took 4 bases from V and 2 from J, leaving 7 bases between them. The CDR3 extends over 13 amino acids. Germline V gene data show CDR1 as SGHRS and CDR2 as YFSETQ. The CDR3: CASSPLAYNEQFF. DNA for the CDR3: TGCGCCAGCAGCCCGTTAGCCTACAATGAGCAGTTCTTC. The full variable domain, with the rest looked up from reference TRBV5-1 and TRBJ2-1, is KAGVTQTPRYLIKTRGQQVTLSCSPISGHRSVSWYQQTPGQGLQFLFEYFSETQRNKGNFPGRFSGRQFSNSRSEMNVSTLELGDSALYLCASSPLAYNEQFFGPGTRLTVL.

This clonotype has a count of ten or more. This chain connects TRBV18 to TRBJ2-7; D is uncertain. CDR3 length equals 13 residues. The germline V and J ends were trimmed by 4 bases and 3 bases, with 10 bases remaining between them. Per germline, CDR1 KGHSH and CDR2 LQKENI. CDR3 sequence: CASSQGWDYEQYF. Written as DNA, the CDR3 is TGTGCCAGCTCACAGGGCTGGGACTACGAGCAGTACTTC.

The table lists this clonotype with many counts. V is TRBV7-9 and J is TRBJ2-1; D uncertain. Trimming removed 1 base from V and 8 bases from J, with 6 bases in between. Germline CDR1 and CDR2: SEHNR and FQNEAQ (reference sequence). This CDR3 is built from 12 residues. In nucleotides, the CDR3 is TGTGCCAGCAGCTTAGGGCCCTATGAGCAGTTCTTC. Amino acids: CASSLGPYEQFF.

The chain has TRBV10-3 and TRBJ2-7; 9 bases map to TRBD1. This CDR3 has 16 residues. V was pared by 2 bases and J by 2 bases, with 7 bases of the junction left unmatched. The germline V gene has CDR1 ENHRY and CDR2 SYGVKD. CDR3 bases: TGTGCCATCAGTGAGCCGGGGACAGGGAAGGCCTACGAGCAGTACTTC. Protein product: CAISEPGTGKAYEQYF.

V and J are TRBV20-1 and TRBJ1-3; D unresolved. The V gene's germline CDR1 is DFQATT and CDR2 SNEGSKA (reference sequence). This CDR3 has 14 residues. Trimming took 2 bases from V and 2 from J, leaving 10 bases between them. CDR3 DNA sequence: TGCAGTGCTAGAAAAACAGCGGCTGGAAACACCATATATTTT. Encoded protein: CSARKTAAGNTIYF.

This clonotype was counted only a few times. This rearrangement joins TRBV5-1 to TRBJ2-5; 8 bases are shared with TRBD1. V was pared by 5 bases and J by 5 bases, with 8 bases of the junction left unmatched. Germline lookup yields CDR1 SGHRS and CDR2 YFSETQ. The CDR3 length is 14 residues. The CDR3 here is CASRPDRGWETQYF. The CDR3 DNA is TGCGCCAGCAGGCCCGACAGGGGTTGGGAGACCCAGTACTTC.

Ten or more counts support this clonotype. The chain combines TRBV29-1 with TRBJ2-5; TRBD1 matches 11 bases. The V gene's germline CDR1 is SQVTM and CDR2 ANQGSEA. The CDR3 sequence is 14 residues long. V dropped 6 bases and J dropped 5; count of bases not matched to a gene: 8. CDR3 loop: CSVGQGALTETQYF. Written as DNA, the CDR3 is TGCAGCGTCGGACAGGGGGCCCTTACTGAGACCCAGTACTTC.

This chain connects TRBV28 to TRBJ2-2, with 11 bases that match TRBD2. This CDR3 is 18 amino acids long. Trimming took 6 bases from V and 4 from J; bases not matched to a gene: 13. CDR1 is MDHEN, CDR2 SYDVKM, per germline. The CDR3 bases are TGTGCCAGCAGCCCAACTCAGCCGGGACTAGCGGTCACCGGGGAGCTGTTTTTT. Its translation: CASSPTQPGLAVTGELFF. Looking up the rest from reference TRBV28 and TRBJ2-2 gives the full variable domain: DVKVTQSSRYLVKRTGEKVFLECVQDMDHENMFWYRQDPGLGLRLIYFSYDVKMKEKGDIPEGYSVSREKKERFSLILESASTNQTSMYLCASSPTQPGLAVTGELFFGEGSRLTVL.

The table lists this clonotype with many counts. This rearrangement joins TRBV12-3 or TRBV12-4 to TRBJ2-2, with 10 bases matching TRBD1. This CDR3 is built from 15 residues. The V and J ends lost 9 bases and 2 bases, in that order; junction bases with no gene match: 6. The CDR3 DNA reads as TGTGCCAGTTCGGGGGACAGGGGCAACACCGGGGAGCTGTTTTTT. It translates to CASSGDRGNTGELFF.

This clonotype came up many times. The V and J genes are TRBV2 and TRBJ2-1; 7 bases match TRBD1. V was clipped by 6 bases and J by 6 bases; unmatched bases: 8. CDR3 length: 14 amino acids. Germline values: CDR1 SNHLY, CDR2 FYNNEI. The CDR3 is CASRTGTASNEQFF. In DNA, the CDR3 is TGTGCCAGCAGAACCGGGACAGCCAGCAATGAGCAGTTCTTC.

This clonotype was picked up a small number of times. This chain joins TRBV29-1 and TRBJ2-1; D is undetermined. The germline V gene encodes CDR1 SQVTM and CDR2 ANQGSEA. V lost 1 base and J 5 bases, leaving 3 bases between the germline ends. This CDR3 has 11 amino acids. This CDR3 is CSVEVNNEQFF. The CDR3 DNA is TGCAGCGTTGAAGTCAACAATGAGCAGTTCTTC.

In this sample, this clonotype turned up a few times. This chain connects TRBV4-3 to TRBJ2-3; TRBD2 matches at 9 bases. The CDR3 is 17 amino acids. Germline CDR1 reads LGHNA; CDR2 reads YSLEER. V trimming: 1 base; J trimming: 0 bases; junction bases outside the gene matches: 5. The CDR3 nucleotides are TGCGCCAGCAGCCAAGGAGTAGCGGGAGATAGCACAGATACGCAGTATTTT. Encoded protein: CASSQGVAGDSTDTQYF.

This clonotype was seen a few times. The CDR3 reads CASSPSSGSGETQYF. As DNA, the CDR3 is TGTGCCAGCAGCCCCTCTAGCGGGAGCGGCGAGACCCAGTACTTC. This sequence joins TRBV6-2 or TRBV6-3 and TRBJ2-5; TRBD2 aligns across 10 bases. The germline V gene has CDR1 MNHEY and CDR2 SVGEGT. The V gene end was trimmed by 6 bases and the J gene end by 5 bases; junction bases not matched to a gene: 9. There are 15 residues in the CDR3.

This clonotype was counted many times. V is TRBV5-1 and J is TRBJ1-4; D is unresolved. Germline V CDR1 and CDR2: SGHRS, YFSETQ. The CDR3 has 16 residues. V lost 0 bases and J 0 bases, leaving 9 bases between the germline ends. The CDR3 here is CASSLEGRTTNEKLFF. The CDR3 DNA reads TGCGCCAGCAGCTTGGAAGGGAGAACAACTAATGAAAAACTGTTTTTT.

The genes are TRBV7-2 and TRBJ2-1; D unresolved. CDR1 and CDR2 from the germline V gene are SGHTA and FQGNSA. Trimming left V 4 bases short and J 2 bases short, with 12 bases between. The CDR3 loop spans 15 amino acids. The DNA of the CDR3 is TGTGCCAGCAGCTCCCCGCCCAGCGCCTACAATGAGCAGTTCTTC. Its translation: CASSSPPSAYNEQFF.

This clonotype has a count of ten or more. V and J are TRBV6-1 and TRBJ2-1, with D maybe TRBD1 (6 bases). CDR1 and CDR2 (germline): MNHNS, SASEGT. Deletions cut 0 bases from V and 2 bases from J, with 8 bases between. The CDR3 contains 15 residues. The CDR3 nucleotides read TGTGCCAGCAGTGAAGCGCAGGGGCCCTACAATGAGCAGTTCTTC. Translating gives CASSEAQGPYNEQFF.

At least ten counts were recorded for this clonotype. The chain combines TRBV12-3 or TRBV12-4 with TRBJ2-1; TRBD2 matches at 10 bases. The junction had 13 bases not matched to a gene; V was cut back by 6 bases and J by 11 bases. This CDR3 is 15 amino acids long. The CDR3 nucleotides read TGTGCCAGCAGGAAGGGAGCGGGAGGGCCTGAGAAGCAGTTCTTC. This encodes CASRKGAGGPEKQFF.

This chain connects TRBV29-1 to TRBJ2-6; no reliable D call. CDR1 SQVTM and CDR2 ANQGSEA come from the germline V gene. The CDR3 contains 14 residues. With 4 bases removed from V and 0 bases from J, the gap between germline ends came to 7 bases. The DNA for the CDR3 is TGCAGCGTTGCTACGGGCTCTGGGGCCAACGTCCTGACTTTC. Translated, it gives CSVATGSGANVLTF.

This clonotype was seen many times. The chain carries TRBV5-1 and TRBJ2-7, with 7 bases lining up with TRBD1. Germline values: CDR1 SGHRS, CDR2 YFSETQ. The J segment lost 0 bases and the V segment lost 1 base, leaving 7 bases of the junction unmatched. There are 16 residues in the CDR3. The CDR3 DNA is TGCGCCAGCAGCTTGAGGCCAACAGGGGACTCCTACGAGCAGTACTTC. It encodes CASSLRPTGDSYEQYF.

This chain's CDR3 is CASSSTRQGVGEQYF. The CDR3, as DNA: TGTGCCAGCAGCTCAACTCGACAGGGGGTAGGCGAGCAGTACTTC. The chain combines TRBV7-9 with TRBJ2-7; TRBD1 agrees at 9 bases. The germline CDR1 and CDR2 sequences are SEHNR and FQNEAQ (reference sequence). This CDR3 region has 15 residues. J was trimmed by 6 bases and V by 4 bases; bases with no gene match: 10.

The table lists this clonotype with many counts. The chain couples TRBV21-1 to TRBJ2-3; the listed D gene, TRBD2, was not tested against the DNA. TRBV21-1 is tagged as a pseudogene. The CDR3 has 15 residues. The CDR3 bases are TGTGCCAGCAGCCCTCACGGGGCCCTCACAGATACGCAGTATTTT. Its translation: CASSPHGALTDTQYF.

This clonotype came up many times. CDR3 loop: CASSLEGYLTDTQYF. The CDR3 bases are TGCGCCAGCAGCCTGGAGGGCTACCTCACAGATACGCAGTATTTT. The V gene is TRBV5-1, the J gene TRBJ2-3, with D perhaps TRBD2 (6 bases). Germline CDR1 SGHRS, CDR2 YFSETQ. This CDR3 region has 15 residues. V lost 4 bases and J 2 bases, leaving 14 bases between the germline ends.

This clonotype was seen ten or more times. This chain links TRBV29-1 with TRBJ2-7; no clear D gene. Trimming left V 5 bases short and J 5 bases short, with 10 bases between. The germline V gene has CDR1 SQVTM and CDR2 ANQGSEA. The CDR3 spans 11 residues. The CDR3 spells CSVSREDEQYF. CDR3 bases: TGCAGCGTTTCCCGAGAGGACGAGCAGTACTTC.

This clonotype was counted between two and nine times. The CDR3 nucleotides read TGTGCCACCAGCAGAGATAGTAGGAGCGGGAGGGCCGTGGGGGCAGATACGCAGTATTTT. It encodes CATSRDSRSGRAVGADTQYF. This rearrangement joins TRBV15 to TRBJ2-3; 10 nucleotides line up with TRBD2. The germline gives CDR1 LNHNV, CDR2 YYDKDF (reference sequence). V dropped 0 bases and J dropped 4; count of bases not matched to a gene: 16. This CDR3 has 20 residues. Filled out from reference TRBV15 and TRBJ2-3, the complete variable domain reads DAMVIQNPRYQVTQFGKPVTLSCSQTLNHNVMYWYQQKSSQAPKLLFHYYDKDFNNEADTPDNFQSRRPNTSFCFLDIRSPGLGDTAMYLCATSRDSRSGRAVGADTQYFGPGTRLTVL.

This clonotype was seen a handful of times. The DNA for the CDR3 is TGTGCCAGCAGCCTCCTTACAGGTTTCTCCTACGAGCAGTACTTC. Protein product: CASSLLTGFSYEQYF. The V call is TRBV28, the J call TRBJ2-7; possibly TRBD1 for D (5 bases). Germline V gene sequence: CDR1 MDHEN, CDR2 SYDVKM. The CDR3 covers 15 residues. V was pared by 6 bases and J by 0 bases, with 15 bases between.